The next 28 T cell receptor beta chains were all read from a single sample in a study of OX40 agonist ivuxolimab in advanced cancers. Library creation used the immunoSEQ multiplex PCR assay. TCRdb obtained this table from immuneACCESS and retained in-frame rearrangements with V and J assigned. These tables miss some clones; where compared with another copy, unresolved V genes account for less than half of the shortfall, and the remainder is unexplained. This sample lists about 27,000 clones; approximately 79% were detected once. Approximately 30% of the sample goes to the ten largest clones. Sample: CD4+ or CD8+ T cells sorted from blood, taken in a trial of the OX40 agonist ivuxolimab. Receptors were obtained from an adult with an advanced solid tumor such as melanoma, head and neck, liver or kidney cancer.

V and J are TRBV28 and TRBJ1-3; D gene unclear. The CDR3 loop spans 13 amino acids. V lost 3 bases, J lost 2 bases, and 5 bases lay in between. Germline CDR1 is MDHEN and CDR2 is SYDVKM. CDR3 residues: CASSLGPGNTIYF. The CDR3 bases are TGTGCCAGCAGTTTGGGTCCTGGAAACACCATATATTTT.

The rearrangement links TRBV13 to TRBJ1-1; D uncertain. Germline values: CDR1 PRHDT, CDR2 FYEKMQ (reference sequence). This CDR3 has 13 amino acids. Trimming removed 0 bases at V and 0 bases at J, with 2 bases between. The CDR3 DNA follows: TGTGCCAGCAGCTTAGGTTTGAACACTGAAGCTTTCTTT. It specifies CASSLGLNTEAFF.

The count of this clone is one. The rearrangement links TRBV4-1 to TRBJ2-7, with a weak D call TRBD2 (5 bases). This CDR3 contains 14 residues. V was clipped by 0 bases and J by 2 bases, with 8 bases between them. Germline V gene data show CDR1 as MGHRA and CDR2 as YSYEKL. CDR3 in DNA: TGCGCCAGCAGCCAAGATGAGCGGACCTACGAGCAGTACTTC. Translating it yields CASSQDERTYEQYF.

This chain connects TRBV30 to TRBJ2-7; the D gene is possibly TRBD2 (6 bases). The CDR3 loop spans 13 amino acids. CDR1 is GTSNPN, CDR2 SVGIG, per germline (reference sequence). Between the trimmed V and J ends, which lost 3 bases and 3 bases, there was a span of 12 bases. The CDR3 loop reads CAWSVGTLYEQYF. DNA for the CDR3: TGTGCCTGGAGCGTCGGGACTCTCTACGAGCAGTACTTC.

The rearrangement links TRBV7-9 to TRBJ2-1; D is uncertain. Trimming removed 4 bases at V and 0 bases at J, with 1 base between. Germline V gene sequence: CDR1 SEHNR, CDR2 FQNEAQ (reference sequence). The CDR3 loop spans 12 amino acids. CDR3 in amino acids: CASSYSYNEQFF. The CDR3 DNA reads TGTGCCAGCAGCTACTCCTACAATGAGCAGTTCTTC.

The chain is built from TRBV5-1 and TRBJ2-1; D may be TRBD1 (5 bases). Trimming left V 6 bases short and J 3 bases short, with 13 bases between. The CDR3 consists of 14 residues. CDR1 and CDR2 (germline): SGHRS, YFSETQ. DNA of the CDR3: TGCGCCAGCACCTCAGGGTTTGGCTACAATGAGCAGTTCTTC. Protein product: CASTSGFGYNEQFF.

The gene calls are TRBV28 and TRBJ2-1; the D is unclear. This CDR3 contains 12 residues. V was trimmed by 3 bases and J by 7 bases, leaving 7 bases between them. Per germline, CDR1 MDHEN and CDR2 SYDVKM. The CDR3 coding sequence is TGTGCCAGCAGTTTTTTTTTGAATGAGCAGTTCTTC. Protein sequence: CASSFFLNEQFF.

The chain recombines TRBV30 with TRBJ1-1, with D unresolved. Germline CDR1 reads GTSNPN; CDR2 reads SVGIG (reference sequence). Trimming took 2 bases from V and 2 from J, leaving 9 bases between them. The CDR3 is made up of 13 amino acids. CDR3 DNA: TGTGCCTGGAGTTATGGGTTTAACACTGAAGCTTTCTTT. This sequence encodes CAWSYGFNTEAFF.

The chain carries TRBV28 and TRBJ2-3; 14 nucleotides line up with TRBD2. The trim removed 3 bases at V and 5 bases at J, leaving 4 bases unmatched. Germline values: CDR1 MDHEN, CDR2 SYDVKM. The CDR3 covers 16 residues. The CDR3 DNA follows: TGTGCCAGCAGTTTGACTAGCGGGAGGGCCAGAGATACGCAGTATTTT. Protein product: CASSLTSGRARDTQYF.

The V gene is TRBV6-5, the J gene TRBJ2-3; D is uncertain. The CDR3 covers 13 residues. Germline CDR1 MNHEY, CDR2 SVGAGI. V was pared by 7 bases and J by 3 bases, with 11 bases between. CDR3 region: CASTDKSTDTQYF. In DNA, the CDR3 is TGTGCCAGCACCGATAAGTCTACAGATACGCAGTATTTT.

This clone is labeled medium-sized. CDR3 in DNA: TGCGCCAGCAGCCAAGTTGCCGGGGTCGGCCAGCCCCAGCATTTT. Its translation is CASSQVAGVGQPQHF. The V and J genes are TRBV4-1 and TRBJ1-5; D is unresolved. The V gene lost 1 base and the J gene lost 7 bases, with 14 bases spanning the gap. Germline V CDR1 and CDR2: MGHRA, YSYEKL. This CDR3 region has 15 residues.

The rearrangement joins TRBV28 to TRBJ2-7; D is ambiguous. CDR1 and CDR2 from the germline V gene are MDHEN and SYDVKM. Trimming pared 7 bases from V and 3 bases from J, leaving 16 bases between. This CDR3 spans 14 amino acids. The CDR3 coding sequence is TGTGCCAGCACGGGCAGAAATGATTTCTACGAGCAGTACTTC. It translates to CASTGRNDFYEQYF.

V usage is TRBV7-9 and J usage is TRBJ2-7; 13 bases agree with TRBD2. Germline V CDR1 and CDR2: SEHNR, FQNEAQ (reference sequence). The CDR3 is made up of 13 amino acids. Losses at the gene ends were 5 bases for V and 7 bases for J; bases not matched to a gene: 2. The CDR3 is CASSGLAGDEQYF. The DNA of the CDR3 is TGTGCCAGCAGCGGACTAGCGGGAGATGAGCAGTACTTC.

J is TRBJ2-1 and V is TRBV5-1; D uncertain. CDR3 size: 12 residues. With 2 bases removed from V and 7 bases from J, the gap between germline ends came to 7 bases. CDR1 and CDR2 from the germline V gene are SGHRS and YFSETQ. DNA for the CDR3: TGCGCCAGCAGCTTAGGAGTGAATGAGCAGTTCTTC. Its protein product is CASSLGVNEQFF.

The chain couples TRBV7-2 to TRBJ1-1; tentative D call: TRBD1 (6 bases). Trimming pared 4 bases from V and 3 bases from J, leaving 12 bases between. The germline gives CDR1 SGHTA, CDR2 FQGNSA. The CDR3 loop spans 14 amino acids. CDR3 loop: CASSYSDSYTEAFF. DNA of the CDR3: TGTGCCAGCAGCTACTCGGACAGTTACACTGAAGCTTTCTTT.

Regarding this clone: One end of the junction fails to match germline, which may point to a read error. The chain combines TRBV6-1 with TRBJ2-7; possible D gene TRBD1, 5 bases. The CDR3 covers 9 residues. Looked up from germline, CDR1 is MNHNS and CDR2 is SASEGT. The CDR3 region has the DNA TGCACCACAGGCTACGAGCAGTACTTC. This gives the protein CTTGYEQYF.

This rearrangement joins TRBV19 to TRBJ1-1; a weak D match, TRBD1 (5 bases). V gave up 5 bases and J gave up 1 base, with 8 bases separating them. Germline CDR1 and CDR2: LNHDA and SQIVND (reference sequence). The CDR3 has 13 residues. CDR3: CASSSGPNTEAFF. The CDR3 nucleotides read TGTGCCAGTAGTTCGGGGCCGAACACTGAAGCTTTCTTT. The variable domain in full, completed from reference TRBV19 and TRBJ1-1, reads DGGITQSPKYLFRKEGQNVTLSCEQNLNHDAMYWYRQDPGQGLRLIYYSQIVNDFQKGDIAEGYSVSREKKESFPLTVTSAQKNPTAFYLCASSSGPNTEAFFGQGTRLTVV.

This chain uses TRBV10-3 with TRBJ1-1; D remains unclear. V was trimmed by 0 bases and J by 8 bases, leaving 7 bases between them. The CDR3 runs 12 residues. Germline CDR1 is ENHRY and CDR2 is SYGVKD. CDR3 residues: CAISESLAEAFF. CDR3 coding DNA: TGTGCCATCAGTGAGTCACTGGCCGAAGCTTTCTTT.

The V gene is TRBV19, the J gene TRBJ1-5, with 7 bases that match TRBD1. V shed 3 bases, J shed 3 bases, and the junction held 8 bases outside the gene matches. CDR1 and CDR2 from the germline V gene are LNHDA and SQIVND (reference sequence). The CDR3 runs to 16 residues. This CDR3 is CASSILVTGLNQPQHF. CDR3 in DNA: TGTGCCAGTAGTATCTTAGTGACAGGGCTCAATCAGCCCCAGCATTTT.

This chain links TRBV15 with TRBJ2-7; a weak D match, TRBD2 (7 bases). CDR1 is LNHNV and CDR2 is YYDKDF in the germline V gene (reference sequence). The V end was cut by 0 bases, the J end by 2 bases, with 14 bases between. The CDR3 is 16 amino acids. In DNA form, the CDR3 reads TGTGCCACCAGCAGAGACCGCGGGGGCCCCACCTACGAGCAGTACTTC. It codes for CATSRDRGGPTYEQYF.

The DNA of the CDR3 is TGTGCCAGCAGCTTAGACGGGGGCGCGGGTGAGGAGCAGTACTTC. It yields the protein CASSLDGGAGEEQYF. The chain couples TRBV7-8 to TRBJ2-7; either TRBD1 or TRBD2 may supply D (6 bases each). Deletions cut 1 base from V and 7 bases from J, with 17 bases between. The CDR3 has 15 amino acids. From germline, CDR1 is SGHVS and CDR2 FQNEAQ.

V and J are TRBV7-2 and TRBJ2-1; a possible D gene is TRBD1 (6 bases). From germline, CDR1 is SGHTA and CDR2 FQGNSA. The CDR3 is 14 amino acids. V was trimmed by 6 bases and J by 3 bases, leaving 12 bases between them. The CDR3 DNA is TGTGCCAGCAGTTTTACAGGGCTCTACAATGAGCAGTTCTTC. Translating it yields CASSFTGLYNEQFF.

The V and J genes are TRBV5-6 and TRBJ1-2; D gene ambiguous. The CDR3 totals 14 residues. The germline V gene encodes CDR1 SGHDT and CDR2 YYEEEE. The germline V and J ends were trimmed by 1 base and 0 bases, with 7 bases remaining between them. The CDR3 region is CASSLQDSNYGYTF. The CDR3 DNA follows: TGTGCCAGCAGCTTGCAGGACTCTAACTATGGCTACACCTTC.

J is TRBJ1-3 and V is TRBV19; D is ambiguous. In germline, CDR1 is LNHDA, CDR2 SQIVND (reference sequence). The CDR3 has 16 amino acids. V was cut by 8 bases and J by 0 bases, with 17 bases left in between. The CDR3 reads CASGPYTLSSGNTIYF. CDR3 nucleotide sequence: TGTGCCAGTGGGCCCTACACCCTGAGCTCTGGAAACACCATATATTTT.

The genes are TRBV7-6 and TRBJ2-7; possible D gene TRBD1, 6 bases. Between the trimmed V and J ends, which lost 1 base and 0 bases, there was a span of 16 bases. The V gene's germline CDR1 is SGHVS and CDR2 FNYEAQ. The CDR3 spans 17 residues. The CDR3 nucleotides are TGTGCCAGCAGCTTAGAAGAGGGACAAATGAGCTCCTACGAGCAGTACTTC. It is translated as CASSLEEGQMSSYEQYF. Complete variable domain (other parts from reference TRBV7-6 and TRBJ2-7): GAGVSQSPRYKVTKRGQDVALRCDPISGHVSLYWYRQALGQGPEFLTYFNYEAQQDKSGLPNDRFSAERPEGSISTLTIQRTEQRDSAMYRCASSLEEGQMSSYEQYFGPGTRLTVT.

This clone was counted once. The chain joins TRBV7-6 to TRBJ1-2; the D gene is possibly TRBD1 (6 bases). The length of the CDR3 is 15 residues. Germline V lookup: CDR1 SGHVS, CDR2 FNYEAQ. The ends were cut back, 0 bases at V and 6 bases at J, with 14 bases in the middle. CDR3 residues: CASSLAPGARNGYTF. CDR3 nucleotides: TGTGCCAGCAGCTTAGCGCCGGGGGCTAGGAATGGCTACACCTTC.

The genes are TRBV5-4 and TRBJ2-2; 7 positions match TRBD2. The V and J ends lost 4 bases and 1 base, in that order; junction bases with no gene match: 4. Per the germline V gene, CDR1 is SGHNT and CDR2 is YYREEE (reference sequence). The CDR3 spans 15 residues. The CDR3 loop reads CASSLAEWNTGELFF. The CDR3 bases are TGTGCCAGCAGCCTAGCGGAGTGGAACACCGGGGAGCTGTTTTTT.

The CDR3 region is CASSEWDSNNEKLFF. CDR3 sequence (DNA): TGTGCCAGCAGTGAATGGGACAGTAATAATGAAAAACTGTTTTTT. This chain connects TRBV2 to TRBJ1-4, with 7 bases matching TRBD1. J gave up 4 bases and V 2 bases, and 4 bases lay outside the gene matches. The germline gives CDR1 SNHLY, CDR2 FYNNEI. The CDR3 is 15 amino acids.